This TCR beta chain appears in the sequencing data of a study of regulatory T cells in long-lasting Graves disease. This clonotype came up many times. As to time point: newly diagnosed GD, antithyroid drugs for less than 3 months. The TCR library was made from RNA extracted from PBMCs. EDTA tubes received about 9.6 milliliters of drawn peripheral blood. Construction of the TCR beta libraries employed iRepertoire HTBI primers in conjunction with Arm-PCR of CDR3 regions. One entry per CDR3 protein, called by TCRdb with MiXCR from the multiplex PCR reads. The sample holds under 250,000 distinct CDR3 sequences, roughly 21% seen once. This CDR3 is 13 amino acids long. The germline gives CDR1 SGHAT, CDR2 FQNNGV. Trimming removed 1 base at V and 3 bases at J, with 6 bases between.

J is TRBJ1-1 and V is TRBV11-2; D gene unclear. The origin of this receptor is a female donor with Graves disease. The specimen was peripheral blood mononuclear cells (PBMCs), collected at new diagnosis, from a patient treated with antithyroid drugs. The CDR3 DNA reads TGTGCCAGCAGCTTAGGACCGGACACTGAAGCTTTCTTT. Its protein is CASSLGPDTEAFF.